A single sample gave rise to the 31 T cell receptor beta chains below, sequenced in a study of blood T cell repertoires in COVID-19. The assay was immunoSEQ multiplex PCR, and TCRdb's table has in-frame clones only and misses some. The sample has tens of thousands of clones, roughly four fifths seen once. The sequenced material came from peripheral blood. The origin of the receptors is a woman between 55 and 75 years old with acute or convalescent COVID-19.

CDR3 sequence: CASSKVPGLTLETQYF. For the CDR3, the DNA is TGTGCCAGCAGCAAGGTACCGGGACTGACCTTGGAGACCCAGTACTTC. The chain couples TRBV21-1 to TRBJ2-5; whether TRBD2, the table's D call, matches the DNA was not checked. TRBV21-1 has pseudogene status. This CDR3 has 16 amino acids.

The V gene is TRBV7-9, the J gene TRBJ2-3; 8 positions match TRBD1. This CDR3 is built from 15 residues. Looked up from germline, CDR1 is SEHNR and CDR2 is FQNEAQ (reference sequence). The ends lost 4 bases at V and 2 bases at J; junction bases unmatched: 5. The CDR3 loop reads CASSSPGQATDTQYF. The CDR3 DNA follows: TGTGCCAGCAGCTCCCCGGGACAGGCCACAGATACGCAGTATTTT.

In DNA, the CDR3 is TGTGCCAGCAGACTAGGGGGTGGCTACGAGCAGTACTTC. Protein: CASRLGGGYEQYF. The chain employs TRBV12-3 or TRBV12-4 and TRBJ2-7; TRBD1 is a possible D gene (6 bases). Trimming removed 6 bases at V and 3 bases at J, with 12 bases between. This CDR3 contains 13 residues.

The chain recombines TRBV15 with TRBJ1-1; D ambiguous. The CDR3 runs 14 residues. Per germline, CDR1 LNHNV and CDR2 YYDKDF (reference sequence). V dropped 3 bases and J dropped 1 base, with 9 bases sitting between them. CDR3 sequence reads: CATSSWETNTEAFF. In DNA form, the CDR3 reads TGTGCCACCAGCAGCTGGGAGACGAACACTGAAGCTTTCTTT.

V is TRBV27 and J is TRBJ2-1; 9 bases fit TRBD1. This CDR3 is built from 13 residues. After removal of 7 bases from V and 15 bases from J, the junction contained 13 bases not matched to a gene. Per germline, CDR1 MNHEY and CDR2 SMNVEV (reference sequence). The CDR3 protein is CASTSGTGYSLFF. Here the CDR3 DNA reads TGTGCCAGCACATCCGGGACAGGGTATTCGCTGTTCTTC.

The chain uses TRBV5-6 and TRBJ1-2, with D tentatively TRBD1 (5 bases). Germline CDR1 and CDR2: SGHDT and YYEEEE. V shed 2 bases and J shed 7 bases, with 12 bases lying between them. This CDR3 has 13 residues. DNA for the CDR3: TGTGCCAGCAGCTTCCCAGGGCGGGGTGGCTACACCTTC. Protein sequence: CASSFPGRGGYTF.

This rearrangement joins TRBV19 to TRBJ2-7; weak D call: TRBD1 (6 bases). There are 15 residues in the CDR3. CDR1 and CDR2 (germline): LNHDA, SQIVND (reference sequence). The germline V and J ends were trimmed by 1 base and 2 bases, with 12 bases remaining between them. The CDR3, as DNA: TGTGCCAGTAGTATAGGGCAACAGGGAACCTACGAGCAGTACTTC. It codes for CASSIGQQGTYEQYF.

V and J are TRBV7-2 and TRBJ1-5, with TRBD1 identical over 9 bases. CDR1 is SGHTA, CDR2 FQGNSA, per germline. This CDR3 spans 13 amino acids. V lost 7 bases to trimming and J lost 5 bases; unmatched junction nucleotides: 3. CDR3 in amino acids: CASNWDRDQPQHF. As DNA, the CDR3 is TGTGCCAGCAATTGGGACAGGGATCAGCCCCAGCATTTT.

The rearrangement joins TRBV18 to TRBJ2-3; 11 positions match TRBD2. The CDR3 sequence is 18 residues long. Losses at the gene ends were 6 bases for V and 2 bases for J; bases not matched to a gene: 13. Germline V CDR1 and CDR2: KGHSH, LQKENI. This CDR3 reads CASSLKFLAGGFTDTQYF. CDR3 in DNA: TGTGCCAGCTCCCTGAAATTTCTAGCGGGAGGATTCACAGATACGCAGTATTTT.

The chain uses TRBV28 and TRBJ1-5; D is possibly TRBD1 (6 bases). This CDR3 spans 15 amino acids. Germline V gene lookup returns CDR1 MDHEN and CDR2 SYDVKM. Trimming stripped 2 bases from V and 4 bases from J, with 12 bases between. CDR3 sequence reads: CASSLEGVLNQPQHF. Here the CDR3 DNA reads TGTGCCAGCAGTTTAGAGGGGGTCCTGAATCAGCCCCAGCATTTT.

J is TRBJ1-4 and V is TRBV3-1 (or the pseudogene TRBV3-2); D is uncertain. Trimming took 3 bases from V and 0 from J, leaving 8 bases between them. Germline values: CDR1 LGHDT, CDR2 YNNKEL (reference sequence). This CDR3 has 15 amino acids. CDR3 sequence (DNA): TGTGCCAGCAGCCAGGGCTCTGCAACTAATGAAAAACTGTTTTTT. This codes for CASSQGSATNEKLFF.

This chain joins TRBV14 and TRBJ2-6; D remains ambiguous. The CDR3 totals 15 residues. Per germline, CDR1 SGHDN and CDR2 FVKESK. The V end lost 0 bases, the J end lost 2 bases, and 5 bases lay between the germline ends. DNA for the CDR3: TGTGCCAGCAGCCAAGACGGTACTGGGGCCAACGTCCTGACTTTC. It is translated as CASSQDGTGANVLTF.

The V call is TRBV18, the J call TRBJ1-2, with D unresolved. Trimming shortened V by 3 bases and J by 2 bases, and 16 bases separated the two germline ends. CDR3 size: 16 residues. Per the germline V gene, CDR1 is KGHSH and CDR2 is LQKENI. DNA for the CDR3: TGTGCCAGCTCACCCCCCCGAGGGTCCTCAAACTATGGCTACACCTTC. This gives the protein CASSPPRGSSNYGYTF.

V gene TRBV5-4 combines with J gene TRBJ2-2; 11 positions match TRBD2. Germline V gene data show CDR1 as SGHNT and CDR2 as YYREEE (reference sequence). The CDR3 sequence is 17 residues long. Trimming removed 0 bases from V and 2 bases from J; junction bases left unmatched: 3. The CDR3 region is CASSLASGGLNTGELFF. The CDR3 DNA is TGTGCCAGCAGCTTGGCTAGCGGGGGGCTAAACACCGGGGAGCTGTTTTTT.

The V call is TRBV5-1, the J call TRBJ2-7; unclear D gene. V lost 1 base and J 0 bases, leaving 8 bases between the germline ends. Germline loops: CDR1 SGHRS, CDR2 YFSETQ. This CDR3 has 14 amino acids. The DNA for the CDR3 is TGCGCCAGCAGCTTGAGTGGCATCTCCTACGAGCAGTACTTC. It translates to CASSLSGISYEQYF.

The gene calls are TRBV27 and TRBJ2-3; perhaps TRBD2 as D (7 bases). Deletions cut 8 bases from V and 0 bases from J, with 12 bases between. CDR3 length: 14 residues. Germline loops: CDR1 MNHEY, CDR2 SMNVEV (reference sequence). In DNA form, the CDR3 reads TGTGCCAGCCGGAGGGGGGGGAGCACAGATACGCAGTATTTT. This encodes CASRRGGSTDTQYF.

The chain uses TRBV6-1 and TRBJ2-7; TRBD2 might be the D (6 bases). Trimming left V 2 bases short and J 0 bases short, with 8 bases between. This CDR3 spans 14 amino acids. Per the germline V gene, CDR1 is MNHNS and CDR2 is SASEGT. This chain's CDR3 is CASSERRDSYEQYF. Here the CDR3 DNA reads TGTGCCAGCAGTGAAAGGCGGGACTCCTACGAGCAGTACTTC.

The chain carries TRBV3-1 (or the pseudogene TRBV3-2) and TRBJ1-1; D remains unclear. The V gene lost 6 bases and the J gene lost 11 bases, with 19 bases spanning the gap. This CDR3 spans 13 amino acids. The V gene's germline CDR1 is LGHDT and CDR2 YNNKEL (reference sequence). The CDR3 loop is CASRKERRDRAFF. The CDR3 DNA reads TGTGCCAGCAGAAAGGAGAGGAGGGATCGGGCTTTCTTT.

V usage is TRBV5-6 and J usage is TRBJ1-5; tentative D call: TRBD1 (5 bases). This CDR3 spans 14 amino acids. V was trimmed by 5 bases and J by 1 base, leaving 10 bases between them. Germline V CDR1 and CDR2: SGHDT, YYEEEE. As DNA, the CDR3 is TGTGCCAGCAGTCAAGGGGCGAGCAATCAGCCCCAGCATTTT. Amino acids: CASSQGASNQPQHF.

The gene calls are TRBV27 and TRBJ2-6, with 7 bases that match TRBD1. CDR3 length: 16 residues. Germline V lookup: CDR1 MNHEY, CDR2 SMNVEV (reference sequence). The junction had 2 bases not matched to a gene; V was cut back by 3 bases and J by 0 bases. CDR3 amino acids: CASSLYRGSGANVLTF. In nucleotides, the CDR3 is TGTGCCAGCAGTTTGTACAGGGGCTCTGGGGCCAACGTCCTGACTTTC.

CDR3 sequence reads: CASSFGLGPIREQYF. In DNA, the CDR3 is TGCGCCAGCAGCTTCGGGTTGGGGCCTATACGGGAGCAGTACTTC. The chain combines TRBV5-1 with TRBJ2-7; D might be TRBD1 (5 bases). The CDR3 extends over 15 amino acids. Germline CDR1 SGHRS, CDR2 YFSETQ. V was shortened by 2 bases and J by 7 bases, with 19 bases between the two germline ends.

The chain carries TRBV30 and TRBJ2-7, with 8 nucleotides matching TRBD2. CDR1 GTSNPN and CDR2 SVGIG come from the germline V gene (reference sequence). The CDR3 runs to 13 residues. V trimming: 4 bases; J trimming: 2 bases; junction bases outside the gene matches: 4. CDR3 in DNA: TGTGCCTGGAATAGCGGGGTAACCTACGAGCAGTACTTC. It specifies CAWNSGVTYEQYF.

The chain uses TRBV24-1 and TRBJ2-3; 9 bases match TRBD2. Per the germline V gene, CDR1 is KGHDR and CDR2 is SFDVKD. The CDR3 has 16 residues. V dropped 3 bases and J dropped 0; count of bases not matched to a gene: 3. This CDR3 reads CATSDPLAGSTDTQYF. DNA for the CDR3: TGTGCCACCAGTGATCCACTAGCGGGTAGCACAGATACGCAGTATTTT.

This chain joins TRBV19 and TRBJ1-5, with D possibly TRBD1 on 6 matching bases. The CDR3 length is 14 residues. The germline gives CDR1 LNHDA, CDR2 SQIVND (reference sequence). The V end was cut by 6 bases, the J end by 6 bases, with 15 bases between. DNA for the CDR3: TGTGCCAGTAGCCGGGGGGGGCGAGGTCAGCCCCAGCATTTT. It yields the protein CASSRGGRGQPQHF.

This chain uses TRBV11-2 with TRBJ1-3; D ambiguous. V lost 1 base and J 4 bases, leaving 8 bases between the germline ends. The germline V gene encodes CDR1 SGHAT and CDR2 FQNNGV. The CDR3 runs 14 residues. For the CDR3, the DNA is TGTGCCAGCAGCTTAGCCCCGGGAGGAAACACCATATATTTT. Translated: CASSLAPGGNTIYF.

V gene TRBV3-1 (or the pseudogene TRBV3-2) combines with J gene TRBJ1-6; D unclear. V lost 1 base and J 5 bases, leaving 3 bases between the germline ends. CDR1 LGHDT and CDR2 YNNKEL come from the germline V gene (reference sequence). The CDR3 is 13 amino acids. CDR3 DNA: TGTGCCAGCAGCCAAGGTAATAATTCACCCCTCCACTTT. It encodes CASSQGNNSPLHF.

The rearrangement uses TRBV30 and TRBJ2-7; the match to TRBD1 covers 7 bases. CDR1 GTSNPN and CDR2 SVGIG come from the germline V gene (reference sequence). This CDR3 is 14 amino acids long. The ends lost 4 bases at V and 1 base at J; junction bases unmatched: 7. CDR3 region: CAWKVGGKSYEQYF. The CDR3 nucleotides read TGTGCCTGGAAAGTAGGGGGCAAATCCTACGAGCAGTACTTC.

V and J are TRBV5-1 and TRBJ1-6, with 8 nucleotides matching TRBD1. After removal of 5 bases from V and 5 bases from J, the junction contained 3 bases not matched to a gene. This CDR3 region has 14 residues. Germline-derived CDR1 and CDR2 are SGHRS and YFSETQ. This CDR3 reads CASSVGQDNSPLHF. The CDR3 coding sequence is TGCGCCAGCAGTGTGGGACAGGATAATTCACCCCTCCACTTT. The whole variable domain, remainder taken from reference TRBV5-1 and TRBJ1-6, is KAGVTQTPRYLIKTRGQQVTLSCSPISGHRSVSWYQQTPGQGLQFLFEYFSETQRNKGNFPGRFSGRQFSNSRSEMNVSTLELGDSALYLCASSVGQDNSPLHFGNGTRLTVT.

The CDR3: CASSYSSLSGNTIYF. Written as DNA, the CDR3 is TGTGCCAGCAGTTACTCTTCACTCTCTGGAAACACCATATATTTT. This chain connects TRBV6-5 to TRBJ1-3; the D is unclear. This CDR3 comprises 15 residues. CDR1 and CDR2 from the germline V gene are MNHEY and SVGAGI. V lost 0 bases to trimming and J lost 0 bases, with 6 bases between them.

This clone was observed once. The gene calls are TRBV4-1 and TRBJ2-2; 10 nucleotides match TRBD1. Per the germline V gene, CDR1 is MGHRA and CDR2 is YSYEKL. The J segment lost 7 bases and the V segment lost 0 bases, leaving 8 bases of the junction unmatched. The CDR3 is 17 amino acids. The CDR3 DNA sequence: TGCGCCAGCAGCCAAGATCCCGGGACAGGGGACGGCGGGGAGCTGTTTTTT. Residues: CASSQDPGTGDGGELFF.

This chain links TRBV28 with TRBJ1-6; TRBD1 might be the D (6 bases). The V end was cut by 6 bases, the J end by 9 bases, with 12 bases between. The CDR3 is made up of 13 amino acids. From germline, CDR1 is MDHEN and CDR2 SYDVKM. The DNA for the CDR3 is TGTGCCAGCAGCTACAGGGAGGGTTCACCCCTCCACTTT. This encodes CASSYREGSPLHF.